This T cell receptor beta chain originates from a study of neurological immune-mediated disorders. Across the study: There were 34 multiple sclerosis patients. Of these, approximately 30 had relapsing-remitting MS and 3 had secondary progressive MS.

The germline V and J ends were trimmed by 0 bases and 8 bases, with 6 bases remaining between them. Germline CDR1 SGHDT, CDR2 YYEEEE. The length of the CDR3 is 13 residues. A 10-nucleotide random UMI tagged transcripts in template-switch 5'RACE cDNA synthesis. TCRdb independently ran MiXCR on the 5' RACE reads; one entry per CDR3 protein. This repertoire shows 66,000 or so distinct CDR3 sequences, around 5.5% found once; its top ten account for about 3%. Study-level points and caveats: None of the CDR3 amino acid sequences of expanded clones recurred across subjects, suggesting private repertoires in all groups.

This clonotype was observed many times. Antigen: not known. The study built unsorted libraries from 2 million PBMCs kept at -80 C. The chain is built from TRBV5-6 and TRBJ1-6; D remains ambiguous. The origin of this receptor is a woman under 40 with multiple sclerosis. The source material was PBMCs. The CDR3 bases are TGTGCCAGCAGCTTGGCGCTGGATTCACCCCTCCACTTT. Protein: CASSLALDSPLHF.